These 19 T cell receptor beta chains were sequenced from one sample in a study of T cell responses to AZD1222 COVID-19 vaccine. The data were produced by immunoSEQ multiplex PCR, yet TCRdb's version contains in-frame clones alone and is incomplete. The sample records approximately 220,000 clones, 85% to 95% being singletons. This specimen consisted of peripheral blood, obtained on day 0 of MenACWY control vaccination. The receptors were gathered from an adult in good health.

This chain links TRBV3-1 (or the pseudogene TRBV3-2) with TRBJ1-6; no clear D gene. Trimming removed 8 bases from V and 9 bases from J, with 14 bases in between. Per the germline V gene, CDR1 is LGHDT and CDR2 is YNNKEL (reference sequence). This CDR3 has 13 residues. CDR3 amino acids: CASQSSRSSPLHF. CDR3 coding DNA: TGTGCCAGCCAATCCAGTCGGAGTTCACCCCTCCACTTT.

The J gene is TRBJ1-5, the V gene TRBV6-2 or TRBV6-3; the match to TRBD1 covers 9 bases. The CDR3 totals 16 residues. CDR1 and CDR2 (germline): MNHEY, SVGEGT. V was pared by 5 bases and J by 1 base, with 6 bases of the junction left unmatched. CDR3 DNA sequence: TGTGCCAGCAGTACTCCGGGACAGGGCAGCAATCAGCCCCAGCATTTT. Its translation is CASSTPGQGSNQPQHF.

The chain is built from TRBV12-3 or TRBV12-4 and TRBJ1-1, with a tentative D call TRBD1 (6 bases). The CDR3 consists of 13 residues. V lost 9 bases to trimming and J lost 0 bases, with 11 bases between them. CDR3 in amino acids: CASIGQMNTEAFF. The CDR3 nucleotides are TGTGCCAGTATCGGACAGATGAACACTGAAGCTTTCTTT.

The chain has TRBV6-5 and TRBJ1-1; D is unclear. The CDR3 extends over 15 amino acids. The germline V and J ends were trimmed by 0 bases and 8 bases, with 16 bases remaining between them. CDR1 is MNHEY, CDR2 SVGAGI, per germline. The CDR3 nucleotides are TGTGCCAGCAGTTACTCGAGGACCCCAACTCGAGAAGCTTTCTTT. This gives the protein CASSYSRTPTREAFF.

CDR3 DNA: TGTGCCAGCAGCCTACTACAGGGGGCTGAAGCTTTCTTT. As protein: CASSLLQGAEAFF. V usage is TRBV5-4 and J usage is TRBJ1-1; TRBD1 matches at 8 bases. Germline V lookup: CDR1 SGHNT, CDR2 YYREEE (reference sequence). V was clipped by 4 bases and J by 6 bases; unmatched bases: 5. This CDR3 is built from 13 residues. Full variable domain (missing parts from reference TRBV5-4 and TRBJ1-1): ETGVTQSPTHLIKTRGQQVTLRCSSQSGHNTVSWYQQALGQGPQFIFQYYREEENGRGNFPPRFSGLQFPNYSSELNVNALELDDSALYLCASSLLQGAEAFFGQGTRLTVV.

The gene calls are TRBV19 and TRBJ1-5, with D uncertain. Germline values: CDR1 LNHDA, CDR2 SQIVND (reference sequence). CDR3 length equals 16 residues. V lost 9 bases, J lost 0 bases, and 18 bases lay in between. The DNA for the CDR3 is TGTGCCAGCCGGGCGGGAGGGCATCCTAGCAATCAGCCCCAGCATTTT. This gives the protein CASRAGGHPSNQPQHF.

The chain recombines TRBV3-1 (or the pseudogene TRBV3-2) with TRBJ2-7; possible D gene TRBD2, 5 bases. The CDR3 sequence is 14 residues long. The V end lost 4 bases, the J end lost 5 bases, and 15 bases lay between the germline ends. The germline V gene encodes CDR1 LGHDT and CDR2 YNNKEL (reference sequence). Written as DNA, the CDR3 is TGTGCCAGCAGCCTTCGAGGGTATCCGCACGAGCAGTACTTC. As protein: CASSLRGYPHEQYF.

The V gene is TRBV9, the J gene TRBJ2-2; D may be TRBD2 (5 bases). V shed 0 bases and J shed 6 bases, with 15 bases lying between them. This CDR3 region has 16 residues. Germline CDR1 is SGDLS and CDR2 is YYNGEE. The CDR3 is CASSVATLGSPGELFF. CDR3 sequence (DNA): TGTGCCAGCAGCGTAGCTACGTTAGGGAGTCCCGGGGAGCTGTTTTTT.

The V and J genes are TRBV3-1 (or the pseudogene TRBV3-2) and TRBJ1-1; D unclear. The CDR3 sequence is 14 residues long. Per the germline V gene, CDR1 is LGHDT and CDR2 is YNNKEL (reference sequence). Between the trimmed V and J ends, which lost 6 bases and 6 bases, there was a span of 17 bases. DNA for the CDR3: TGTGCCAGCAGTTCCGGACGGGTAAATGCTGAAGCTTTCTTT. This encodes CASSSGRVNAEAFF.

This sequence joins TRBV6-5 and TRBJ2-5, with a weak D call TRBD1 (7 bases). The CDR3 loop spans 15 amino acids. Deletions cut 2 bases from V and 2 bases from J, with 12 bases between. Per the germline V gene, CDR1 is MNHEY and CDR2 is SVGAGI. CDR3 bases: TGTGCCAGCAGTTACGAGGGGGCGGGGCAAGAGACCCAGTACTTC. Protein product: CASSYEGAGQETQYF.

V is TRBV6-5 and J is TRBJ1-1; D is undetermined. This CDR3 is 12 amino acids long. Trimming stripped 2 bases from V and 10 bases from J, with 11 bases between. Germline-derived CDR1 and CDR2 are MNHEY and SVGAGI. The DNA for the CDR3 is TGTGCCAGCAGTTACGTACACGGAAGAGCTTTCTTT. Amino acid sequence: CASSYVHGRAFF.

The chain employs TRBV4-3 and TRBJ1-1; TRBD1 is a possible D gene (6 bases). Germline V gives CDR1 LGHNA, CDR2 YSLEER. This CDR3 has 13 residues. Between the trimmed V and J ends, which lost 1 base and 10 bases, there was a span of 13 bases. The CDR3 is CASSQGGAVGAFF. Written as DNA, the CDR3 is TGCGCCAGCAGCCAAGGGGGGGCCGTAGGAGCTTTCTTT.

The gene calls are TRBV3-1 (or the pseudogene TRBV3-2) and TRBJ2-3; 8 bases match TRBD2. The CDR3 sequence is 14 residues long. V gave up 3 bases and J gave up 6 bases; unmatched junction bases: 5. In germline, CDR1 is LGHDT, CDR2 YNNKEL (reference sequence). CDR3 in amino acids: CASSQRGARDTQYF. In DNA, the CDR3 is TGTGCCAGCAGCCAGCGGGGGGCCCGGGATACGCAGTATTTT.

The rearrangement links TRBV27 to TRBJ2-7, with D perhaps matching TRBD1 (7 bases). CDR1 and CDR2 (germline): MNHEY, SMNVEV (reference sequence). The CDR3 contains 14 residues. V was clipped by 4 bases and J by 7 bases, with 17 bases between them. CDR3 loop: CASSWRDSPREQYF. The CDR3 bases are TGTGCCAGCAGTTGGCGGGACAGCCCTCGGGAGCAGTACTTC.

The chain combines TRBV4-3 with TRBJ2-7; D unresolved. Germline CDR1 LGHNA, CDR2 YSLEER. The CDR3 totals 14 residues. V was shortened by 0 bases and J by 3 bases, with 9 bases between the two germline ends. The CDR3 DNA reads TGCGCCAGCAGCCAAGAGTTCCTGGGCTACGAGCAGTACTTC. Residues: CASSQEFLGYEQYF.

The rearrangement joins TRBV6-6 to TRBJ1-1; no definite D call. The CDR3 loop spans 13 amino acids. Trimming cost V 6 bases and J 3 bases, with 11 bases left between them. The germline gives CDR1 MNHNY, CDR2 SVGAGI (reference sequence). Here the CDR3 DNA reads TGTGCCAGCAGATTCTCACGGGACACTGAAGCTTTCTTT. This sequence encodes CASRFSRDTEAFF.

Only a few counts were recorded for this clone. The J gene is TRBJ1-1, the V gene TRBV6-2 or TRBV6-3, with D tentatively TRBD1 (6 bases). V was clipped by 2 bases and J by 5 bases, with 21 bases between them. CDR1 is MNHEY, CDR2 SVGEGT, per germline. This CDR3 contains 17 residues. The CDR3 here is CASSYRRGGPLLTEAFF. Written as DNA, the CDR3 is TGTGCCAGCAGTTACCGGAGAGGGGGACCTCTATTGACTGAAGCTTTCTTT.

The gene calls are TRBV9 and TRBJ2-3, with 12 positions matching TRBD1. The V gene's germline CDR1 is SGDLS and CDR2 YYNGEE. This CDR3 comprises 15 residues. The trim removed 3 bases at V and 4 bases at J, leaving 3 bases unmatched. Written as DNA, the CDR3 is TGTGCCAGCAGCGGGGACAGGGGGCGTCCAGATACGCAGTATTTT. It specifies CASSGDRGRPDTQYF.

J is TRBJ1-1 and V is TRBV9; tentatively, D is TRBD1 (5 bases). This CDR3 spans 17 amino acids. The germline V and J ends were trimmed by 3 bases and 0 bases, with 18 bases remaining between them. Germline assignment: CDR1 SGDLS and CDR2 YYNGEE. Written as DNA, the CDR3 is TGTGCCAGCAGCGCCCAGGGTTCTCCCCCGATGAACACTGAAGCTTTCTTT. This sequence encodes CASSAQGSPPMNTEAFF.